This T cell receptor beta chain was recovered during a study of blood T cell repertoires in COVID-19. At the level of the study: Both acute and convalescent COVID-19 samples were obtained from the United States, Italy and Spain. Sources were T cells, B-cell-depleted T cells, or PBMCs; the material itself was cDNA or gDNA.

Source study methods: Estimation of nucleated cell counts relied on the amplification of reference gene primers. Sequencing used immunoSEQ multiplex PCR; TCRdb keeps in-frame clones, though not all of them. Clone size and V and J calls were adopted from that table, with D and trimming inferred from the DNA. Of about 310,000 clones listed, around nine tenths are singletons. The sequenced sample was peripheral blood. The sequence derives from a man aged 50 to 59 with active or convalescent COVID-19.

The CDR3 region has the DNA TGTGCCAGTAGTATGGACAGGGGATACAATCAGCCCCAGCATTTT. Its protein product is CASSMDRGYNQPQHF. The chain carries TRBV19 and TRBJ1-5, with 9 bases identical to TRBD1. The ends lost 3 bases at V and 3 bases at J; junction bases unmatched: 3. CDR3 size: 15 residues. Germline values: CDR1 LNHDA, CDR2 SQIVND (reference sequence).